The 29 T cell receptor beta chains in this list originate from one sample, sequenced in a study of T cell responses to AZD1222 COVID-19 vaccine. Method: immunoSEQ multiplex PCR; TCRdb's copy keeps in-frame clones and lacks some. The sample gives about 150,000 clones, roughly 94% of which show up once; under 2% is in the top ten. Sample: peripheral blood, taken on day 0 of AZD1222 vaccination. The receptors shown here come from an adult in good health.

This chain uses TRBV6-5 with TRBJ2-2; D is possibly TRBD1 (6 bases). Trimming stripped 8 bases from V and 5 bases from J, with 15 bases between. This CDR3 has 14 amino acids. Germline CDR1 MNHEY, CDR2 SVGAGI. This chain's CDR3 is CASDKQGYTGELFF. The CDR3 nucleotides are TGTGCCAGCGATAAGCAGGGGTATACCGGGGAGCTGTTTTTT.

The chain is built from TRBV5-4 and TRBJ2-5; the match to TRBD2 covers 11 bases. With V trimmed by 4 bases and J by 5 bases, 7 bases remained unmatched. The CDR3 has 15 amino acids. Germline values: CDR1 SGHNT, CDR2 YYREEE (reference sequence). CDR3 sequence: CASSLIAGGPETQYF. DNA for the CDR3: TGTGCCAGCAGCCTCATAGCGGGGGGGCCGGAGACCCAGTACTTC.

V gene TRBV4-2 combines with J gene TRBJ1-1, with D perhaps matching TRBD1 (6 bases). The germline V gene encodes CDR1 LGHNA and CDR2 YNFKEQ. The CDR3 is made up of 14 amino acids. Trimming pared 1 base from V and 3 bases from J, leaving 9 bases between. Here the CDR3 reads CASSQVYRDTEAFF. The CDR3 bases are TGTGCCAGCAGCCAAGTTTACAGGGACACTGAAGCTTTCTTT.

The J gene is TRBJ1-2, the V gene TRBV11-2, with a tentative D call TRBD1 (5 bases). The V gene lost 0 bases and the J gene lost 5 bases, with 22 bases spanning the gap. The germline V gene has CDR1 SGHAT and CDR2 FQNNGV. This CDR3 region has 18 residues. The CDR3 loop is CASSLDAEAAQGGYGYTF. Here the CDR3 DNA reads TGTGCCAGCAGCTTAGATGCGGAGGCAGCGCAGGGTGGTTATGGCTACACCTTC.

This chain uses TRBV5-1 with TRBJ2-7; D not certain. V lost 0 bases, J lost 4 bases, and 8 bases lay in between. The CDR3 contains 13 residues. Germline CDR1 SGHRS, CDR2 YFSETQ. The CDR3: CASSLALGYEQYF. DNA for the CDR3: TGCGCCAGCAGCTTGGCCTTGGGGTACGAGCAGTACTTC.

J is TRBJ1-2 and V is TRBV14; perhaps TRBD1 as D (5 bases). CDR1 is SGHDN and CDR2 is FVKESK in the germline V gene. V was shortened by 4 bases and J by 5 bases, with 11 bases between the two germline ends. The CDR3 extends over 13 amino acids. CDR3 coding DNA: TGTGCCAGCAGCCCCGGGACTCCATATGGCTACACCTTC. Protein sequence: CASSPGTPYGYTF.

The rearrangement joins TRBV27 to TRBJ1-1, with D possibly being TRBD1 (5 bases). Germline lookup yields CDR1 MNHEY and CDR2 SMNVEV (reference sequence). V was pared by 2 bases and J by 0 bases, with 10 bases between. This CDR3 has 15 amino acids. This CDR3 reads CASSLTWGVNTEAFF. The CDR3 nucleotides read TGTGCCAGCAGTTTAACGTGGGGCGTGAACACTGAAGCTTTCTTT.

V usage is TRBV4-1 and J usage is TRBJ2-1; 8 nucleotides line up with TRBD1. V was clipped by 5 bases and J by 4 bases; unmatched bases: 10. Germline CDR1 and CDR2: MGHRA and YSYEKL. This CDR3 contains 16 residues. The DNA of the CDR3 is TGCGCCAGCAGCGGAACCGGGACAGGACGGTACAATGAGCAGTTCTTC. This sequence encodes CASSGTGTGRYNEQFF.

The chain is built from TRBV5-6 and TRBJ2-3; no clear D. The CDR3 is made up of 12 amino acids. Germline CDR1 reads SGHDT; CDR2 reads YYEEEE. Deletions cut 1 base from V and 4 bases from J, with 4 bases between. CDR3 in amino acids: CASSLTPDTQYF. The DNA of the CDR3 is TGTGCCAGCAGCTTGACCCCAGATACGCAGTATTTT. Using reference TRBV5-6 and TRBJ2-3 for the parts outside the CDR3, the full variable domain is DAGVTQSPTHLIKTRGQQVTLRCSPKSGHDTVSWYQQALGQGPQFIFQYYEEEERQRGNFPDRFSGHQFPNYSSELNVNALLLGDSALYLCASSLTPDTQYFGPGTRLTVL.

The chain combines TRBV7-2 with TRBJ1-2; 7 nucleotides align to TRBD1. The germline V gene has CDR1 SGHTA and CDR2 FQGNSA. Trimming took 5 bases from V and 0 from J; bases not matched to a gene: 6. The CDR3 totals 15 residues. The CDR3 is CASSPTGTANYGYTF. Here the CDR3 DNA reads TGTGCCAGCAGCCCTACAGGGACAGCTAACTATGGCTACACCTTC.

This rearrangement joins TRBV7-2 to TRBJ1-6; D may be TRBD1 (5 bases). The CDR3 totals 16 residues. Between the trimmed V and J ends, which lost 2 bases and 0 bases, there was a span of 8 bases. In germline, CDR1 is SGHTA, CDR2 FQGNSA. Here the CDR3 DNA reads TGTGCCAGCAGCTTAACAGGACGCTCCTATAATTCACCCCTCCACTTT. Its protein is CASSLTGRSYNSPLHF.

V gene TRBV15 combines with J gene TRBJ1-5; D is undetermined. This CDR3 is 16 amino acids long. The germline V and J ends were trimmed by 5 bases and 0 bases, with 14 bases remaining between them. CDR1 and CDR2 (germline): LNHNV, YYDKDF (reference sequence). CDR3 protein: CATSGIGQNSNQPQHF. The CDR3 DNA sequence: TGTGCCACCAGCGGTATTGGCCAGAATAGCAATCAGCCCCAGCATTTT.

This sequence joins TRBV2 and TRBJ1-2, with TRBD1 as a possible D gene (5 bases). This CDR3 comprises 12 residues. With 4 bases removed from V and 7 bases from J, the gap between germline ends came to 10 bases. The germline CDR1 and CDR2 sequences are SNHLY and FYNNEI. CDR3 sequence: CASSVTRAGYTF. The CDR3 DNA reads as TGTGCCAGCAGTGTAACCAGGGCTGGCTACACCTTC. Drawing the rest from reference TRBV2 and TRBJ1-2, the complete variable domain is EPEVTQTPSHQVTQMGQEVILRCVPISNHLYFYWYRQILGQKVEFLVSFYNNEISEKSEIFDDQFSVERPDGSNFTLKIRSTKLEDSAMYFCASSVTRAGYTFGSGTRLTVV.

The J gene is TRBJ2-1, the V gene TRBV4-2; D might be TRBD2 (7 bases). Trimming cost V 1 base and J 8 bases, with 18 bases left between them. The germline gives CDR1 LGHNA, CDR2 YNFKEQ. The CDR3 runs 16 residues. CDR3 sequence reads: CASSQGEGTRIHEQFF. CDR3 DNA: TGTGCCAGCAGCCAAGGGGAGGGGACACGGATCCATGAGCAGTTCTTC.

J is TRBJ1-6 and V is TRBV4-2; D call uncertain. There are 14 residues in the CDR3. The germline gives CDR1 LGHNA, CDR2 YNFKEQ. Trimming took 3 bases from V and 8 from J, leaving 11 bases between them. CDR3 in DNA: TGTGCCAGCAGCCAGGGGTGGAATGATTCACCCCTCCACTTT. Its translation: CASSQGWNDSPLHF.

This sequence joins TRBV19 and TRBJ1-2, with 7 bases aligning to TRBD1. V lost 3 bases, J lost 4 bases, and 8 bases stayed unmatched. This CDR3 comprises 15 residues. The V gene's germline CDR1 is LNHDA and CDR2 SQIVND (reference sequence). CDR3 nucleotide sequence: TGTGCCAGTAGTATCGCGGCGGGGACAGTCTATGGCTACACCTTC. Protein sequence: CASSIAAGTVYGYTF.

V is TRBV2 and J is TRBJ1-5; D call uncertain. The V end lost 3 bases, the J end lost 0 bases, and 9 bases lay between the germline ends. The CDR3 spans 15 residues. Germline loops: CDR1 SNHLY, CDR2 FYNNEI. The DNA for the CDR3 is TGTGCCAGCAGTGACGATTCGAATAGCAATCAGCCCCAGCATTTT. Translation gives CASSDDSNSNQPQHF.

This clone was recorded only once. CDR3 region: CASSLGQGYTGELFF. The CDR3 DNA is TGCGCCAGCAGCCTGGGACAGGGGTACACCGGGGAGCTGTTTTTT. This sequence joins TRBV5-1 and TRBJ2-2, with 10 bases matching TRBD1. This CDR3 spans 15 amino acids. V lost 4 bases to trimming and J lost 3 bases; unmatched junction nucleotides: 3. CDR1 is SGHRS, CDR2 YFSETQ, per germline. The variable domain in full, with the rest retrieved from reference TRBV5-1 and TRBJ2-2, is KAGVTQTPRYLIKTRGQQVTLSCSPISGHRSVSWYQQTPGQGLQFLFEYFSETQRNKGNFPGRFSGRQFSNSRSEMNVSTLELGDSALYLCASSLGQGYTGELFFGEGSRLTVL.

This rearrangement joins TRBV11-2 to TRBJ2-5; TRBD1 matches at 10 bases. With V trimmed by 5 bases and J by 5 bases, 5 bases remained unmatched. CDR3 length: 14 amino acids. Germline values: CDR1 SGHAT, CDR2 FQNNGV. Here the CDR3 DNA reads TGTGCCAGCAGCCTAACGGACAGGGGGGAGACCCAGTACTTC. It translates to CASSLTDRGETQYF.

A single count supports this clone. The chain carries TRBV5-1 and TRBJ1-1; TRBD1 matches 7 bases. This CDR3 is 13 amino acids long. Germline V gene sequence: CDR1 SGHRS, CDR2 YFSETQ. The J segment lost 1 base and the V segment lost 9 bases, leaving 6 bases of the junction unmatched. CDR3 sequence: CATRGQRNTEAFF. The CDR3 DNA reads as TGCGCCACCAGGGGACAGAGGAACACTGAAGCTTTCTTT.

This sequence joins TRBV2 and TRBJ2-7, with D tentatively TRBD1 or TRBD2 (5 bases each). CDR1 is SNHLY, CDR2 FYNNEI, per germline. This CDR3 region has 12 residues. Trimming removed 6 bases from V and 5 bases from J, with 11 bases in between. The CDR3 is CASRGRVHEQYF. Written as DNA, the CDR3 is TGTGCCAGCAGGGGGCGGGTCCACGAGCAGTACTTC.

The chain joins TRBV18 to TRBJ1-3; D gene unclear. The germline V and J ends were trimmed by 6 bases and 4 bases, with 13 bases remaining between them. The CDR3 contains 14 residues. Germline values: CDR1 KGHSH, CDR2 LQKENI. In nucleotides, the CDR3 is TGTGCCAGCTCCTCTTGGGATCGCGGAAACACCATATATTTT. It specifies CASSSWDRGNTIYF.

The genes are TRBV7-9 and TRBJ2-7; 9 nucleotides match TRBD1. The CDR3 has 12 residues. Per germline, CDR1 SEHNR and CDR2 FQNEAQ (reference sequence). The ends lost 4 bases at V and 12 bases at J; junction bases unmatched: 7. CDR3 amino acids: CASSYAGTGWYF. The CDR3 DNA is TGTGCCAGCAGCTACGCCGGGACAGGGTGGTACTTC.

V usage is TRBV7-2 and J usage is TRBJ2-1; D might be TRBD2 (5 bases). CDR3 length: 15 amino acids. Trimming removed 3 bases from V and 5 bases from J, with 14 bases in between. Germline CDR1 and CDR2: SGHTA and FQGNSA. In DNA, the CDR3 is TGTGCCAGCAGCTTGAGCCCCGCCGGGAACAATGAGCAGTTCTTC. Translating gives CASSLSPAGNNEQFF. The entire variable domain, with the rest obtained from reference TRBV7-2 and TRBJ2-1, is as follows: GAGVSQSPSNKVTEKGKDVELRCDPISGHTALYWYRQSLGQGLEFLIYFQGNSAPDKSGLPSDRFSAERTGGSVSTLTIQRTQQEDSAVYLCASSLSPAGNNEQFFGPGTRLTVL.

The chain couples TRBV4-2 to TRBJ2-1; weak D call: TRBD2 (6 bases). The CDR3 has 14 residues. The germline V gene encodes CDR1 LGHNA and CDR2 YNFKEQ. V lost 4 bases, J lost 6 bases, and 13 bases lay in between. Here the CDR3 reads CASSPPAGGNEQFF. The DNA of the CDR3 is TGTGCCAGCAGCCCCCCTGCCGGGGGCAATGAGCAGTTCTTC.

This sequence joins TRBV11-2 and TRBJ2-1, with D perhaps matching TRBD1 (7 bases). The V gene lost 3 bases and the J gene lost 8 bases, with 8 bases spanning the gap. The germline V gene encodes CDR1 SGHAT and CDR2 FQNNGV. The CDR3 loop spans 12 amino acids. CDR3 DNA sequence: TGTGCCAGCAGCTTCAGGGGGGATGAGCAGTTCTTC. Amino acid sequence: CASSFRGDEQFF.

J is TRBJ1-1 and V is TRBV5-1, with D maybe TRBD1 (6 bases). Looked up from germline, CDR1 is SGHRS and CDR2 is YFSETQ. V was pared by 5 bases and J by 1 base, with 12 bases between. The length of the CDR3 is 14 residues. CDR3 in DNA: TGCGCCAGCAGAGGGGAAGGGGGGAACACTGAAGCTTTCTTT. Its protein is CASRGEGGNTEAFF.

This chain links TRBV11-2 with TRBJ2-7; tentatively, D is TRBD1 (6 bases). V gave up 4 bases and J gave up 5 bases, with 12 bases separating them. CDR3 length equals 13 residues. CDR1 is SGHAT and CDR2 is FQNNGV in the germline V gene. CDR3 protein: CASSWAGENEQYF. The CDR3 DNA follows: TGTGCCAGCAGCTGGGCAGGGGAGAACGAGCAGTACTTC.

The chain joins TRBV19 to TRBJ2-2, with 8 positions matching TRBD2. Germline CDR1 reads LNHDA; CDR2 reads SQIVND (reference sequence). The ends lost 5 bases at V and 2 bases at J; junction bases unmatched: 4. The CDR3 is 15 residues long. In DNA form, the CDR3 reads TGTGCCAGTAGTTGGAGCGGGGGAAACACCGGGGAGCTGTTTTTT. As protein: CASSWSGGNTGELFF.